The rows below give T cell receptor beta chains drawn from one sample of a study of shared clonotypes between healthy human individuals. The table came from immunoSEQ multiplex PCR; TCRdb's copy has only in-frame clones and leaves some out. The sample comprises over a million clones, around three quarters of which are singletons, and 0.6% to 0.75% rests with the top ten. Sequenced material: memory CD4+ T cells from PBMCs. The source is a man aged 18 to 30 in good health. Some clones in this sample may be carry-over from other donors' samples. Both conserved end residues are part of each CDR3. D genes are given only for firm matches. Rows may omit the clone size; those that give it use once, few, many or a size class.

clone_size	j_call	v_call	d_call	cdr3_length	cdr3_aa	cdr3_nt
.	TRBJ2-5	TRBV9	TRBD2	14	CASSGGGGQETQYF	TGTGCCAGCAGCGGCGGGGGAGGACAAGAGACCCAGTACTTC
.	TRBJ2-3	TRBV4-1	.	17	CASSRLSPRGPRDTQYF	TGCGCCAGCAGCCGTCTTAGTCCGAGAGGGCCTCGGGATACGCAGTATTTT
few	TRBJ1-2	TRBV28	TRBD1	13	CASTRDRGNGYTF	TGTGCCAGCACCAGGGACAGGGGAAATGGCTACACCTTC
few	TRBJ2-7	TRBV28	.	19	CASSLPGTGGYGTPYEQYF	TGTGCCAGCAGTTTACCCGGGACGGGGGGCTACGGAACCCCCTACGAGCAGTACTTC
once	TRBJ1-1	TRBV2	TRBD1	15	CASRGQGIQGTEAFF	TGTGCCAGCAGGGGACAGGGAATACAAGGAACTGAAGCTTTCTTT
.	TRBJ2-6	TRBV2	.	15	CASKTRGSGANVLTF	TGTGCCAGCAAAACTAGAGGCTCTGGGGCCAACGTCCTGACTTTC
.	TRBJ1-1	TRBV6-1	.	13	CASRINWNTEAFF	TGTGCCAGCAGGATCAACTGGAACACTGAAGCTTTCTTT
.	TRBJ2-7	TRBV28	.	15	CASSLTSTGTYEQYF	TGTGCCAGCAGTTTAACCTCAACAGGGACCTACGAGCAGTACTTC
.	TRBJ2-7	TRBV7-2	.	15	CASSLEGARSYEQYF	TGTGCCAGCAGCTTAGAAGGAGCGAGATCCTACGAGCAGTACTTC
.	TRBJ2-2	TRBV18	.	14	CASSAGSEVGELFF	TGTGCCAGCTCAGCGGGGTCGGAGGTCGGGGAGCTGTTTTTT
.	TRBJ2-4	TRBV9	TRBD2	15	CASSPSSGGKDIQYF	TGTGCCAGCAGCCCTTCGTCGGGGGGGAAGGACATTCAGTACTTC
many	TRBJ2-7	TRBV7-2	.	13	CASLPQGSYEQYF	TGTGCCAGCTTACCTCAGGGGTCCTACGAGCAGTACTTC
few	TRBJ1-2	TRBV4-3	.	15	CASSQVVGFGYGYTF	TGCGCCAGCAGCCAAGTCGTAGGATTTGGCTATGGCTACACCTTC
few	TRBJ2-3	TRBV7-9	.	14	CASSPGTSADTQYF	TGTGCCAGCAGCCCAGGGACTTCGGCCGATACGCAGTATTTT
.	TRBJ1-2	TRBV5-5	TRBD1	14	CASSYSTGSYGYTF	TGTGCCAGCAGCTACTCGACAGGGTCCTATGGCTACACCTTC
.	TRBJ2-3	TRBV7-2	.	16	CASSLALAPGTDTQYF	TGTGCCAGCAGCTTAGCGCTAGCCCCCGGGACAGATACGCAGTATTTT
.	TRBJ2-2	TRBV18	.	16	CASSPLRGPDTGELFF	TGTGCCAGCTCACCACTTAGGGGTCCCGACACCGGGGAGCTGTTTTTT
.	TRBJ1-2	TRBV6-6	TRBD1	14	CASSLTGTVYGYTF	TGTGCCAGCAGCCTCACCGGGACAGTATATGGCTACACCTTC
few	TRBJ1-2	TRBV5-1	TRBD1	13	CASVRDRGPGYTF	TGCGCCAGCGTCCGGGACAGGGGGCCTGGCTACACCTTC
.	TRBJ2-3	TRBV19	.	11	CASTFGGSQYF	TGTGCCAGTACCTTCGGGGGATCGCAGTATTTT
.	TRBJ2-5	TRBV19	.	15	CASSPGAGIAETQYF	TGTGCCAGTAGTCCAGGGGCGGGGATAGCAGAGACCCAGTACTTC
.	TRBJ2-7	TRBV6-5	TRBD1	15	CASIERQGAPYEQYF	TGTGCCAGCATCGAACGACAGGGGGCGCCCTACGAGCAGTACTTC
few	TRBJ2-2	TRBV19	TRBD1	14	CATWDRSNTGELFF	TGTGCCACCTGGGACAGGTCGAACACCGGGGAGCTGTTTTTT
.	TRBJ1-2	TRBV28	.	13	CASSLWGSYGYTF	TGTGCCAGCAGTTTATGGGGCAGCTATGGCTACACCTTC
.	TRBJ2-5	TRBV4-1	.	13	CASSQTAQETQYF	TGCGCCAGCAGCCAAACAGCCCAAGAGACCCAGTACTTC
.	TRBJ2-2	TRBV28	.	17	CASTRILQGAGTGELFF	TGTGCCAGCACTCGGATCCTTCAAGGGGCGGGGACCGGGGAGCTGTTTTTT
few	TRBJ2-7	TRBV4-1	TRBD1	17	CASSPGGDRALRGEQYF	TGCGCCAGCAGCCCTGGAGGAGACAGGGCCTTACGGGGCGAGCAGTACTTC
.	TRBJ2-7	TRBV4-2	TRBD1	15	CASSQVGTGVYEQYF	TGTGCCAGCAGCCAAGTTGGGACAGGGGTCTACGAGCAGTACTTC
.	TRBJ2-3	TRBV5-5	.	14	CASSYDQGTDTQYF	TGTGCCAGCAGCTATGACCAAGGGACAGATACGCAGTATTTT
.	TRBJ1-5	TRBV4-2	TRBD1	17	CASSQDQGRGRGEPQHF	TGTGCCAGCAGCCAAGATCAGGGCAGGGGGCGCGGGGAGCCCCAGCATTTT
many	TRBJ2-4	TRBV10-3	TRBD1	16	CAIRDPRDRETNIQYF	TGTGCCATCAGGGACCCTCGGGACAGGGAGACGAACATTCAGTACTTC
.	TRBJ1-2	TRBV7-9	.	16	CASSPVVRGPSGRESF	TGTGCCAGCAGCCCAGTGGTGAGAGGGCCCAGTGGCAGGGAGAGTTTC
.	TRBJ2-7	TRBV7-3	TRBD2	15	CASSWGLAGTGEQYF	TGTGCCAGCAGCTGGGGACTAGCGGGTACCGGCGAGCAGTACTTC
once	TRBJ1-1	TRBV6-1	.	13	CASSVPDLGEAFF	TGTGCCAGCAGTGTCCCCGACCTCGGTGAAGCTTTCTTT
.	TRBJ2-3	TRBV6-1	.	12	CASSTATDTQYF	TGTGCCAGCAGTACAGCCACAGATACGCAGTATTTT
.	TRBJ2-6	TRBV5-1	.	17	CASSFHAENSGANVLTF	TGCGCCAGCAGCTTCCACGCAGAAAACTCTGGGGCCAACGTCCTGACTTTC
once	TRBJ2-1	TRBV10-1	.	14	CASSEPASINEQFF	TGCGCCAGCAGTGAACCGGCTAGCATCAATGAGCAGTTCTTC
.	TRBJ1-1	TRBV19	.	18	CASSIYWVAPTLNTEAFF	TGTGCCAGTAGTATTTATTGGGTTGCCCCGACGCTGAACACTGAAGCTTTCTTT
.	TRBJ2-7	TRBV28	.	11	CASSLHYEQYF	TGTGCCAGCAGTTTACATTACGAGCAGTACTTC
.	TRBJ2-3	TRBV27	.	16	CASSLLQRPSTDTQYF	TGTGCCAGCAGTCTACTGCAACGACCAAGCACAGATACGCAGTATTTT
.	TRBJ2-3	TRBV2	TRBD2	17	CAIRRSLAGGGTDTQYF	TGTGCCATCAGGCGCTCCTTAGCGGGAGGGGGCACAGATACGCAGTATTTT
.	TRBJ1-2	TRBV28	.	19	CASSPAGLLLPGANYGYTF	TGTGCCAGCAGTCCCGCGGGACTTTTACTACCGGGGGCTAACTATGGCTACACCTTC
.	TRBJ2-3	TRBV4-1	TRBD1	17	CASSQGDRDRVRDTQYF	TGCGCCAGCAGCCAAGGAGACCGGGACAGGGTGAGAGATACGCAGTATTTT
.	TRBJ2-5	TRBV15	TRBD1	17	CATVSGQGTGRRETQYF	TGTGCCACCGTGTCAGGGCAGGGGACAGGAAGGCGAGAGACCCAGTACTTC
.	TRBJ1-3	TRBV6-1	.	15	CASSEVPGSGNTIYF	TGTGCCAGCAGTGAGGTCCCGGGCTCTGGAAACACCATATATTTT
.	TRBJ2-7	TRBV7-2	TRBD1	15	CASSLGSGGVYEQYF	TGTGCCAGCAGCTTAGGATCAGGGGGCGTCTACGAGCAGTACTTC
.	TRBJ2-3	TRBV5-1	.	14	CASYPSLLGDTQYF	TGCGCCAGCTATCCCAGCTTACTAGGGGATACGCAGTATTTT
.	TRBJ2-1	TRBV19	TRBD1	18	CASSMPPRGQGTYNEQFF	TGTGCCAGTAGTATGCCCCCACGGGGACAGGGGACTTACAATGAGCAGTTCTTC
.	TRBJ1-4	TRBV19	TRBD1	15	CATKFGRGTNEKLFF	TGTGCCACAAAGTTCGGCAGGGGGACTAATGAAAAACTGTTTTTT
.	TRBJ2-7	TRBV5-1	.	13	CASSLQGSYEQYF	TGCGCCAGCAGCCTACAGGGTAGTTACGAGCAGTACTTC
.	TRBJ2-7	TRBV7-8	.	15	CASSPSPGQPYEQYF	TGTGCCAGCAGCCCGTCCCCGGGCCAACCCTACGAGCAGTACTTC
.	TRBJ2-3	TRBV7-2	.	14	CASSLPGFTDTQYF	TGTGCCAGCAGCTTACCGGGGTTCACAGATACGCAGTATTTT
many	TRBJ2-7	TRBV28	.	14	CASSHPARAYEQYF	TGTGCCAGCAGCCACCCGGCCAGGGCCTACGAGCAGTACTTC
.	TRBJ1-2	TRBV10-3	TRBD1	15	CAISESRGREDGYTF	TGTGCCATCAGTGAGTCGAGGGGGCGCGAGGATGGCTACACCTTC
.	TRBJ2-3	TRBV7-3	.	14	CASSLGGGPDTQYF	TGTGCCAGCAGCTTAGGAGGAGGCCCAGATACGCAGTATTTT
.	TRBJ2-3	TRBV5-4	TRBD2	14	CASSLAGGSDTQYF	TGTGCCAGCAGCTTGGCGGGAGGGTCAGATACGCAGTATTTT